These T cell receptor beta chains were read from a single sample in a study of blood T cell repertoires in COVID-19. Sequenced by immunoSEQ multiplex PCR; TCRdb stores in-frame clones only, minus some. The sample consists of about 140,000 clones, 80% to 85% of them appearing once. Sequenced input: peripheral blood. Receptor source: a woman between 55 and 75 years old with acute or convalescent COVID-19. Both conserved end residues are trimmed from each CDR3. D genes are given only for firm matches. A clone size is listed for some rows: how often the clone was seen (once, few, many), or a class if it is expanded.

J gene | D gene | clone size | V gene | CDR3 protein
TRBJ1-1 | . | . | TRBV7-9 | ASSPTMTEAF
TRBJ2-1 | . | . | TRBV11-3 | ASSLAGAYNEQF
TRBJ1-2 | TRBD1 | . | TRBV6-6 | ASSSLGQGDGYT
TRBJ2-2 | . | few | TRBV24-1 | ATSDLDGAPGTGELF
TRBJ2-7 | . | . | TRBV18 | ASEQANQYEQY
TRBJ1-2 | . | . | TRBV24-1 | ATSDRQTFYGYT
TRBJ1-1 | . | . | TRBV5-1 | ASSSGQPTEAF
TRBJ2-5 | TRBD2 | . | TRBV5-1 | ASSLGLAGGGETQY
TRBJ1-2 | TRBD1 | few | TRBV19 | ASSIRDSYGYT
TRBJ2-3 | . | . | TRBV24-1 | AIQMSDDAESTDTQY
TRBJ2-1 | TRBD2 | . | TRBV4-1 | ASSQARLLSASGRDEQF
TRBJ1-6 | . | once | TRBV5-4 | ASSFGQNSPLH
TRBJ2-7 | TRBD1 | . | TRBV28 | ASSPTGGGLKASYEQY
TRBJ1-1 | . | . | TRBV5-1 | ASSLEMGGNTEAF
TRBJ2-3 | TRBD2 | . | TRBV5-1 | ASSFAGEDTQY
TRBJ2-3 | TRBD2 | . | TRBV7-3 | ASSSSSGRVTDTQY
TRBJ1-6 | . | . | TRBV27 | ASSFGGDSPLH
TRBJ2-7 | . | . | TRBV25-1 | ASSTHGDGAYEQY
TRBJ2-2 | . | . | TRBV19 | ASKAGEGGELF
TRBJ2-2 | TRBD1 | . | TRBV5-4 | ASSLVLGQGSNVTGELF
TRBJ1-1 | . | . | TRBV2 | ASSSRGGTMNTEAF
TRBJ1-6 | . | . | TRBV6-5 | ASRAFGGTNSPLH
TRBJ1-2 | TRBD1 | . | TRBV23-1 | ASSQSRDREGSRYGYT
TRBJ2-1 | . | . | TRBV7-2 | ASSLQEYSRNEQF
TRBJ2-7 | . | few | TRBV6-5 | ASMGLGYEQY
TRBJ2-3 | TRBD1 | once | TRBV5-6 | ASSGRTGSTDTQY
TRBJ1-2 | TRBD1 | . | TRBV5-4 | ASSTGGQGNGYT
TRBJ2-7 | . | . | TRBV19 | ASRLYEQY
TRBJ1-2 | . | . | TRBV7-2 | ASSLGRGDGGYT
TRBJ2-6 | . | . | TRBV3-1/TRBV3-2 | ASSSSTAQPSGANVLT
TRBJ1-5 | . | . | TRBV2 | ALGGRNQPQH
TRBJ1-5 | TRBD1 | . | TRBV30 | AWSVGGTVNQPQH
TRBJ1-1 | . | . | TRBV28 | ASSWSLTRSDTEAF
TRBJ2-3 | . | . | TRBV5-8 | ASSRGQGGIRTDTQY
TRBJ1-6 | . | . | TRBV7-3 | ASSLGLGNSPLH
TRBJ2-1 | . | . | TRBV5-1 | ASSLAGVNEQF
TRBJ2-7 | TRBD1 | . | TRBV7-7 | ASSPQGAIHEQY
TRBJ2-5 | TRBD1 | . | TRBV24-1 | ATSDAQGRQETQY
TRBJ1-5 | . | . | TRBV27 | ASSLGRIERNQPQH
TRBJ1-2 | TRBD1 | . | TRBV7-2 | ASSLSLGQGQPYGYT
TRBJ2-7 | TRBD2 | . | TRBV5-4 | ASSPGGASGSTEQY
TRBJ1-4 | TRBD1 | . | TRBV29-1 | SALSGQGAFFGEKLF
TRBJ2-5 | . | few | TRBV28 | ASSLSGRAPWEETQY
TRBJ2-7 | . | . | TRBV18 | ASSPLGGRTSYEQY
TRBJ1-2 | . | . | TRBV3-1/TRBV3-2 | ASSPTGNDGYT
TRBJ2-3 | TRBD1 | . | TRBV29-1 | SVVAGGANTQY
TRBJ2-1 | TRBD2 | . | TRBV13 | ASSLVREGYYNEQF
TRBJ2-7 | . | . | TRBV9 | ASSVDGGFYSYEQY
TRBJ1-5 | TRBD1 | once | TRBV28 | ASSTSGQGIGQPQH
TRBJ1-1 | . | . | TRBV2 | ASRDNSDGAF
TRBJ2-7 | . | . | TRBV9 | ASSVGGSGTYEQY
TRBJ1-5 | TRBD1 | . | TRBV7-6 | ASSPETGYNQPQH
TRBJ2-1 | TRBD2 | . | TRBV7-9 | ASSLPPLTSGGAYNEQF
TRBJ1-5 | . | . | TRBV24-1 | ATSDENREIGADQPQH
TRBJ1-6 | . | . | TRBV6-5 | ASSYSAGAGNSPLH
TRBJ1-3 | . | . | TRBV3-1/TRBV3-2 | ASSPYPRATSGNTIY
TRBJ1-5 | TRBD1 | . | TRBV5-6 | ASSFSGGQPQH